This T cell receptor (beta chain) was identified in a study of blood T cell repertoires in COVID-19. Data came from immunoSEQ multiplex PCR; TCRdb stores just in-frame clones and leaves some out. The sample holds about 160,000 clones, less than 85% seen once. CDR1 is SGHNT, CDR2 YENEEA, per germline. Trimming cost V 3 bases and J 6 bases; bases outside gene matches: 5. This CDR3 has 14 amino acids. This rearrangement joins TRBV11-3 to TRBJ2-3; 8 nucleotides match TRBD2. The TCR sequence derives from a human donor with acute or convalescent COVID-19. The donor label of this sample is uncertain. Sequenced material: peripheral blood. The CDR3 region has the DNA TGTGCCAGCAGCTTGCGGGGGGCGGGGGATACGCAGTATTTT. It encodes CASSLRGAGDTQYF.